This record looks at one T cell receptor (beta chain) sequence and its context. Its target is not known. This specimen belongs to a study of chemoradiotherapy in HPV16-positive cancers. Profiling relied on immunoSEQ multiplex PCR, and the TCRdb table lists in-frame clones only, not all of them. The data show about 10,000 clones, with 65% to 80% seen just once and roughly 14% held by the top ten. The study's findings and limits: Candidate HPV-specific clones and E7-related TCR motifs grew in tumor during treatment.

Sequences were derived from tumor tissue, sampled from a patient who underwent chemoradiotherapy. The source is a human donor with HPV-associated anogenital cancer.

The CDR3 DNA is TGTGCCTGGAGTGCCGACACCCCGGGGGAGCAGTACTTC. Translation: CAWSADTPGEQYF. V gene TRBV30 combines with J gene TRBJ2-7, with D maybe TRBD2 (5 bases). The germline V gene has CDR1 GTSNPN and CDR2 SVGIG (reference sequence). Trimming took off 1 base at V and 7 bases at J, with 14 bases between the two ends. This CDR3 comprises 13 residues.